This is a list of T cell receptor beta chains from one sample in a study of blood T cell repertoires in COVID-19. Generated by immunoSEQ multiplex PCR, the TCRdb table keeps only in-frame clones and is missing some. The sample consists of around 140,000 clones, 75% to 85% of them appearing once. Sequences were obtained from peripheral blood. These receptors all come from a man between 60 and 75 years old with active or convalescent COVID-19. Both conserved end residues are part of each CDR3. A D gene is named only where the DNA matches it firmly. Size is omitted from some rows. Given values are once, few, many or a class for expanded clones.

v_call: TRBV5-6
j_call: TRBJ1-1
clone_size: few
d_call: .
cdr3_nt: TGTGCCAGCAGCTTCCTGGGGGCGACGGCGATGAACACTGAAGCTTTCTTT
cdr3_aa: CASSFLGATAMNTEAFF

v_call: TRBV7-9
j_call: TRBJ1-1
clone_size: .
d_call: .
cdr3_nt: TGTGCCAGCAGCTTAGGCCAGGGCTTCATTGAAGCTTTCTTT
cdr3_aa: CASSLGQGFIEAFF

v_call: TRBV5-6
j_call: TRBJ2-5
clone_size: .
d_call: .
cdr3_nt: TGTGCCAGCAGCTTGGTGGGGGACTCCGAGACCCAGTACTTC
cdr3_aa: CASSLVGDSETQYF

v_call: TRBV19
j_call: TRBJ2-1
clone_size: .
d_call: TRBD2
cdr3_nt: TGTGCCAGTATGGGGACTAGCGGTACCTACAATGAGCAGTTCTTC
cdr3_aa: CASMGTSGTYNEQFF

v_call: TRBV7-6
j_call: TRBJ1-4
clone_size: .
d_call: TRBD1
cdr3_nt: TGTGCCAGCGCGGGCCCCCTGGGGGGGGACAGGGGATTAGCTAATGAAAAACTGTTTTTT
cdr3_aa: CASAGPLGGDRGLANEKLFF

v_call: TRBV13
j_call: TRBJ2-5
clone_size: .
d_call: TRBD2
cdr3_nt: TGTGCCAGCAGCTTCGGGGGGAACCAAGAGACCCAGTACTTC
cdr3_aa: CASSFGGNQETQYF

v_call: TRBV18
j_call: TRBJ1-1
clone_size: .
d_call: TRBD1
cdr3_nt: TGTGCCAGCTCACCCGGGACAGGTGCCCCTTTGAACACTGAAGCTTTCTTT
cdr3_aa: CASSPGTGAPLNTEAFF

v_call: TRBV6-4
j_call: TRBJ1-1
clone_size: .
d_call: .
cdr3_nt: TGTGCCAGTCAAACCATGGCGGGGAACACTGAAGCTTTCTTT
cdr3_aa: CASQTMAGNTEAFF

v_call: TRBV20-1
j_call: TRBJ1-5
clone_size: .
d_call: .
cdr3_nt: TGCAGTGCTAGAGATTTCGGGCCCCAGCATTTT
cdr3_aa: CSARDFGPQHF

v_call: TRBV18
j_call: TRBJ2-3
clone_size: .
d_call: .
cdr3_nt: TGTGCCAGCTCACTAATGGACTCCACAGATACGCAGTATTTT
cdr3_aa: CASSLMDSTDTQYF

v_call: TRBV7-2
j_call: TRBJ1-1
clone_size: .
d_call: .
cdr3_nt: TGTGCCAGCAGCAGAGACGGGATAAACACTGAAGCTTTCTTT
cdr3_aa: CASSRDGINTEAFF

v_call: TRBV10-1
j_call: TRBJ2-2
clone_size: .
d_call: TRBD2
cdr3_nt: TGCGCCAGTACCGGGACTAGCGGGACCGGGGAGCTGTTTTTT
cdr3_aa: CASTGTSGTGELFF

v_call: TRBV13
j_call: TRBJ2-7
clone_size: .
d_call: TRBD2
cdr3_nt: TGTGCCAGCAGCAGAAGGACTAGCGGGCTAAGCTCCTACGAGCAGTACTTC
cdr3_aa: CASSRRTSGLSSYEQYF

v_call: TRBV2
j_call: TRBJ1-5
clone_size: .
d_call: .
cdr3_nt: TGTGCCAGCAGTGATCGGGGTGGCAATCAGCCCCAGCATTTT
cdr3_aa: CASSDRGGNQPQHF

v_call: TRBV24-1
j_call: TRBJ2-3
clone_size: .
d_call: TRBD2
cdr3_nt: TGTGCCACCAGTGCCCCTAGCGGGAGGCGGGGGCCCTTCACAGATACGCAGTATTTT
cdr3_aa: CATSAPSGRRGPFTDTQYF

v_call: TRBV27
j_call: TRBJ1-3
clone_size: .
d_call: .
cdr3_nt: TGTGCCAGCAGTCCTCACCGGGCAGGGAGAAACACCATATATTTT
cdr3_aa: CASSPHRAGRNTIYF

v_call: TRBV2
j_call: TRBJ2-5
clone_size: few
d_call: .
cdr3_nt: TGTGCCAGCAGGATAGACAAAGAGACCCAGTACTTC
cdr3_aa: CASRIDKETQYF

v_call: TRBV6-5
j_call: TRBJ1-3
clone_size: .
d_call: .
cdr3_nt: TGTGCCAGCACTAGAAACAGGGCTCAAGGAAACACCATATATTTT
cdr3_aa: CASTRNRAQGNTIYF

v_call: TRBV19
j_call: TRBJ1-2
clone_size: .
d_call: TRBD1
cdr3_nt: TGTGCCAGTAGTACGGACAGGGGAGGCTTTGGCTACACCTTC
cdr3_aa: CASSTDRGGFGYTF

v_call: TRBV7-6
j_call: TRBJ2-5
clone_size: .
d_call: TRBD1
cdr3_nt: TGTGCCAGCAGCTTAGCCCCCGGGACAGGGATTGGGGAGACCCAGTACTTC
cdr3_aa: CASSLAPGTGIGETQYF

v_call: TRBV11-3
j_call: TRBJ1-4
clone_size: .
d_call: TRBD1
cdr3_nt: TGTGCCAGCAGCTCCTGGACAGGGGATGAAAAACTGTTTTTT
cdr3_aa: CASSSWTGDEKLFF

v_call: TRBV6-2/TRBV6-3
j_call: TRBJ1-2
clone_size: once
d_call: .
cdr3_nt: TGTGCCAGCAGTTTGACAGGCGGGGGAGTGTATGGCTACACCTTC
cdr3_aa: CASSLTGGGVYGYTF

v_call: TRBV24-1
j_call: TRBJ2-1
clone_size: .
d_call: TRBD2
cdr3_nt: TGTGCCACCAGTGATTGGCTTCTAGCGGGAGGTACTAATGAGCAGTTCTTC
cdr3_aa: CATSDWLLAGGTNEQFF

v_call: TRBV4-1
j_call: TRBJ1-1
clone_size: .
d_call: TRBD1
cdr3_nt: TGCGCCAGCAGCCAAGACCCCGGGACAGTGAACACTGAAGTTTTCTTT
cdr3_aa: CASSQDPGTVNTEVFF

v_call: TRBV7-2
j_call: TRBJ2-1
clone_size: once
d_call: TRBD1
cdr3_nt: TGTGCCAGCAGCACAGGGACAGCCGGTGAGCAGTTCTTC
cdr3_aa: CASSTGTAGEQFF

v_call: TRBV11-2
j_call: TRBJ2-3
clone_size: .
d_call: .
cdr3_nt: TGTGCCAGCAATCTAAAGTCTGATACGCAGTATTTT
cdr3_aa: CASNLKSDTQYF

v_call: TRBV3-1/TRBV3-2
j_call: TRBJ1-1
clone_size: few
d_call: .
cdr3_nt: TGTGCCAGCAGCCAAGATCTGAGCGCCGCCGGGACTGAAGCTTTCTTT
cdr3_aa: CASSQDLSAAGTEAFF

v_call: TRBV9
j_call: TRBJ1-5
clone_size: few
d_call: .
cdr3_nt: TGTGCCAGCAGCGGAGGGAAGGGGGAGCCCCAGCATTTT
cdr3_aa: CASSGGKGEPQHF

v_call: TRBV11-2
j_call: TRBJ2-3
clone_size: .
d_call: .
cdr3_nt: TGTGCCAGCAGCCCCCGCTACCGCACAGATACGCAGTATTTT
cdr3_aa: CASSPRYRTDTQYF

v_call: TRBV6-2/TRBV6-3
j_call: TRBJ2-5
clone_size: .
d_call: .
cdr3_nt: TGTGCCAGCAGTTACTCCGTCCAGTCGAAAGAGACCCAGTACTTC
cdr3_aa: CASSYSVQSKETQYF

v_call: TRBV15
j_call: TRBJ2-3
clone_size: .
d_call: .
cdr3_nt: TGTGCCACCAGCAGTTCTAGAAGGATTTTGGGCACAGATACGCAGTATTTT
cdr3_aa: CATSSSRRILGTDTQYF

v_call: TRBV3-1/TRBV3-2
j_call: TRBJ1-2
clone_size: .
d_call: .
cdr3_nt: TGTGCCAGCAGCCAAGAAGTCTGGGCAGACGAAAACTATGGCTACACCTTC
cdr3_aa: CASSQEVWADENYGYTF

v_call: TRBV5-1
j_call: TRBJ2-1
clone_size: .
d_call: TRBD2
cdr3_nt: TGCGCCAGCAGCCGACTGAAGACTAGCGGGGGGGTCAACAATGAGCAGTTCTTC
cdr3_aa: CASSRLKTSGGVNNEQFF

v_call: TRBV2
j_call: TRBJ1-1
clone_size: .
d_call: .
cdr3_nt: TGTGCCAGCAGTGGCCTAGGGTTAGGGGCCATGAACACTGAAGCTTTCTTT
cdr3_aa: CASSGLGLGAMNTEAFF

v_call: TRBV10-1
j_call: TRBJ1-4
clone_size: few
d_call: .
cdr3_nt: TGCGCCAGCAGCGAATTCGGGAATGAAAAACTGTTTTTT
cdr3_aa: CASSEFGNEKLFF

v_call: TRBV30
j_call: TRBJ1-5
clone_size: .
d_call: TRBD1
cdr3_nt: TGTGCCTGGAGTCTAGGGGTTTACAGGGGGAAAAACCGAGGGCAGCCCCAGCATTTT
cdr3_aa: CAWSLGVYRGKNRGQPQHF

v_call: TRBV27
j_call: TRBJ1-1
clone_size: few
d_call: .
cdr3_nt: TGTGCCAGCAGTTTCGGACAGCTGAACACTGAAGCTTTCTTT
cdr3_aa: CASSFGQLNTEAFF